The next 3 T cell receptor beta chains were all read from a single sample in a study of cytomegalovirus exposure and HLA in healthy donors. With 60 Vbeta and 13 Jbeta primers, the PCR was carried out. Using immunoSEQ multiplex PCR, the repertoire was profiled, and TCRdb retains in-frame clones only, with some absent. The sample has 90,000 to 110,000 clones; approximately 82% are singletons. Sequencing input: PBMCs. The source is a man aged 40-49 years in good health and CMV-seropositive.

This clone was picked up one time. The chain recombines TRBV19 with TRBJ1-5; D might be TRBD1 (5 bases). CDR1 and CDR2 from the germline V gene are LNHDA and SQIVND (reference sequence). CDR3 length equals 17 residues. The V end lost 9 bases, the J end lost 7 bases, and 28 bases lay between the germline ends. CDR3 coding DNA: TGTGCCAGCCATACTGGGGGGACCCGAATGGAATACCAGCCCCAGCATTTT. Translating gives CASHTGGTRMEYQPQHF.

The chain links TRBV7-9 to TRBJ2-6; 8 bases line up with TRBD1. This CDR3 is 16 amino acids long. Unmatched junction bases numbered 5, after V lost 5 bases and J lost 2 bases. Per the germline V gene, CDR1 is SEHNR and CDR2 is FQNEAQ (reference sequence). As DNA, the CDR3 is TGTGCCAGCAGCGCGACAGGGGTGGCTGGGGCCAACGTCCTGACTTTC. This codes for CASSATGVAGANVLTF.

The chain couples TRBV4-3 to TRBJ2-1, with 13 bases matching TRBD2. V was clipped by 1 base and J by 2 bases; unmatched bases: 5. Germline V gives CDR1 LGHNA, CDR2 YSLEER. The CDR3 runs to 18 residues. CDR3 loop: CASSQVLAGGPAYNEQFF. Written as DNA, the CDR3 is TGCGCCAGCAGCCAAGTACTAGCGGGGGGGCCAGCCTACAATGAGCAGTTCTTC.